This TCR beta chain was found in a study of control samples from healthy donors and cancer patients. Data came from immunoSEQ multiplex PCR; TCRdb stores just in-frame clones and leaves some out. The table shows approximately 82,000 clones, with approximately 94% occurring only once. The CDR3 has 11 residues. The V and J ends lost 7 bases and 4 bases respectively, with 5 bases between them. CDR1 and CDR2 (germline): MNHNY, SVGAGI (reference sequence). This clone was counted only a few times. The sequence came from a woman between 18 and 30 years old in good health. The chain carries TRBV6-6 and TRBJ1-3; no firm D call. The sequencing sample was made of blood. The CDR3 DNA follows: TGTGCCAGCATGGGCGGAAACACCATATATTTT. Encoded protein: CASMGGNTIYF.